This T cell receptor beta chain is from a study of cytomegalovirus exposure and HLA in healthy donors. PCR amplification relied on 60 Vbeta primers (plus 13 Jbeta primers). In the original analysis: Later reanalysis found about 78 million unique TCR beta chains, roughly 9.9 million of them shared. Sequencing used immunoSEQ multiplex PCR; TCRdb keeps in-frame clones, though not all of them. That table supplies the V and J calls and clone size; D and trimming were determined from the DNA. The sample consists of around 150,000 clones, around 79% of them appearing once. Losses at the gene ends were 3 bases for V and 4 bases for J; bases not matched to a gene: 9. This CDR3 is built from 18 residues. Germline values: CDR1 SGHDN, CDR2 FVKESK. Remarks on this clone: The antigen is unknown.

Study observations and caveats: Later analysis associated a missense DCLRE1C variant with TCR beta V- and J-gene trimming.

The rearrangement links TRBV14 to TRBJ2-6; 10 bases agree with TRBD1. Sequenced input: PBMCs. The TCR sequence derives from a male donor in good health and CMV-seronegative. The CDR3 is CASSHRTGGSLGANVLTF. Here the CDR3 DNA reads TGTGCCAGCAGCCACCGGACAGGGGGGAGTCTCGGGGCCAACGTCCTGACTTTC.